This T cell receptor (beta chain) was identified in a study of technical replicates of blood from a few donors. Generated by immunoSEQ multiplex PCR, the TCRdb table keeps only in-frame clones and is missing some. The sample carries over 85,000 clones, roughly 96% recorded once. Trimming at V came to 0 bases and at J to 4 bases, leaving 5 bases not matched to a gene. The CDR3 has 15 amino acids. Germline CDR1 and CDR2: SGHKS and YYEKEE (reference sequence). The specimen was T cells isolated from PBMCs. The J gene is TRBJ2-7, the V gene TRBV5-5; 9 positions match TRBD2. The source is a human donor in good health. The CDR3 bases are TGTGCCAGCAGCTTGGCAGTAGCGGGAGAATACGAGCAGTACTTC. Translating it yields CASSLAVAGEYEQYF.